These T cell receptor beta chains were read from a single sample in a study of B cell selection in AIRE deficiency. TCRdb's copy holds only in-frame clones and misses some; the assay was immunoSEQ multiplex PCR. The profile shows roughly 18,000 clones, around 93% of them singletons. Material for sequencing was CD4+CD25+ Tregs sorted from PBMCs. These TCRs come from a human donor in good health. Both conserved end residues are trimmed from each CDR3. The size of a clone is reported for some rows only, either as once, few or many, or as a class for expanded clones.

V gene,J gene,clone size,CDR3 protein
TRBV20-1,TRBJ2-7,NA,SAKTGGEQY
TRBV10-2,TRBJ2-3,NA,ASSWTSGGTQY
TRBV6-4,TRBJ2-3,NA,ASSARTDTDTQY
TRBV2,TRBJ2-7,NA,ASSDSAPQY
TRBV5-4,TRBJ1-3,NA,ASSRLPGLLGNTIY
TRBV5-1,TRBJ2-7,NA,ASASGLAGSYEQY
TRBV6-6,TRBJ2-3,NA,ASSTGQGADTQY
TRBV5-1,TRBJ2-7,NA,ASGRDSYEQY
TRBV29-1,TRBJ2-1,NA,SARPRIGLAENEQF
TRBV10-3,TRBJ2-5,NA,AISESVGLGETQY
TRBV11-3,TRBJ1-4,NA,ASSLVRGANEKLF
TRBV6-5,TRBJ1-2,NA,ATTGRDYGYT
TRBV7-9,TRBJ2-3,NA,ASSFSGGSTDTQY
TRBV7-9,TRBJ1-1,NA,ASGGTVNTEAF
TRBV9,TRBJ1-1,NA,ARRPNTEAF
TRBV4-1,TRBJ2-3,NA,ASSLLGVGSTDTQY
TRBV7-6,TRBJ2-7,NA,ASSLAGHSYEQY
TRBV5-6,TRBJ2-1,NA,ASSLRAGGLRWNEQF
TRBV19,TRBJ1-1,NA,ASSIYSPNTEAF
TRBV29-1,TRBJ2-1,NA,SVALGSNEQF
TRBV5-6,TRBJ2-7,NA,ASSLWRGYEQY
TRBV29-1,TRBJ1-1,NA,SVGTLGQPMNTEAF
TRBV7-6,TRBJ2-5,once,ASSEKAGQETQY
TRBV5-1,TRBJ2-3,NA,ASSSIPVITDTQY
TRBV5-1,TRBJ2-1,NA,ASSRSSYNEQF
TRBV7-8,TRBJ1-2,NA,ASSYGTASNYGYT
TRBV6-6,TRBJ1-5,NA,ASSPGRFNQPQH
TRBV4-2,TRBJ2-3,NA,ASSAPTDTQY
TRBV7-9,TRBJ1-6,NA,ASSLAGVSPLH
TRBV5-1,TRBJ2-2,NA,ASKGLAGVGTGELF
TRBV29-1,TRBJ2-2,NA,SVEGGDTGELF
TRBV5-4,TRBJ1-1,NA,ASSLGIRDLNTEAF
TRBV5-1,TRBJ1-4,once,ASSKSPGWYEKLF
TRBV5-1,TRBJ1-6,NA,ASSSLNSPLH
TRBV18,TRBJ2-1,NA,ASSLTTGPNNEQF
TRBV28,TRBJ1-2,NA,ASSSPRRALIYGYT
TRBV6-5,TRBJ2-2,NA,ASRGPNTGELF
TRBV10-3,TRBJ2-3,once,AISEGLAGSTDTQY
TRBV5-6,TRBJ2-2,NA,ASKAGTGAGELF
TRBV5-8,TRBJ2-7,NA,ASSLTGTALYEQY